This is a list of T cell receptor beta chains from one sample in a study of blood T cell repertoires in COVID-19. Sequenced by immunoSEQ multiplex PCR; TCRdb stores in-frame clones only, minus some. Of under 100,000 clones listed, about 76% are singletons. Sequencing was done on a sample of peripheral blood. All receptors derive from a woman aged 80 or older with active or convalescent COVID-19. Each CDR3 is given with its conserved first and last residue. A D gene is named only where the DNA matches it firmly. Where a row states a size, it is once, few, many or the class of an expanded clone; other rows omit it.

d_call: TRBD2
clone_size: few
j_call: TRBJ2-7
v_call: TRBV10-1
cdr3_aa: CASSPGLAGGRKYF
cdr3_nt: TGCGCCAGCAGCCCCGGACTAGCGGGGGGTCGGAAGTACTTC

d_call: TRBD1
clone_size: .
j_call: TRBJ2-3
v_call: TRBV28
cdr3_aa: CASSPLGQSILNTQYF
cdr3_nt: TGTGCCAGCAGTCCTTTGGGACAGTCAATCTTAAATACGCAGTATTTT

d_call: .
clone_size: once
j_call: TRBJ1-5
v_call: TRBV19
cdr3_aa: CASSIDVPSSNQPQHF
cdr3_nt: TGTGCCAGTAGTATAGATGTCCCTAGTAGCAATCAGCCCCAGCATTTT

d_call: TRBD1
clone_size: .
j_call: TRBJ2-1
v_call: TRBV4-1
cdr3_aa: CASSQGPGQGGFF
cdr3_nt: TGCGCCAGCAGCCAAGGTCCGGGACAGGGTGGATTCTTC

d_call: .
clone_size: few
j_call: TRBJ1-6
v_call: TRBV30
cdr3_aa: CAWQTDPNSPLHF
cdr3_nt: TGTGCCTGGCAGACAGATCCTAATTCACCCCTCCACTTT

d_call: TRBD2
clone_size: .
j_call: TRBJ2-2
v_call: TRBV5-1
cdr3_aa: CASSSPRLAAVSTGELFF
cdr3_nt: TGCGCCAGCAGCTCGCCGAGGCTAGCGGCCGTTTCAACCGGGGAGCTGTTTTTT

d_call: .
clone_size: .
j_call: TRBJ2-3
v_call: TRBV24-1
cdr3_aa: CATSSSVDGTDTQYF
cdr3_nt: TGTGCCACCAGCTCTAGTGTAGACGGGACAGATACGCAGTATTTT

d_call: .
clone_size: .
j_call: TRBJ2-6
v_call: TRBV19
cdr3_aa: CASRPGGALWGANVLTF
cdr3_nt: TGTGCCAGTAGACCTGGGGGGGCCCTCTGGGGGGCCAACGTCCTGACTTTC

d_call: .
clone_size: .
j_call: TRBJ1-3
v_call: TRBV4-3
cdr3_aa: CASSQEQVGGNTIYF
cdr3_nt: TGCGCCAGCAGCCAAGAACAGGTTGGAGGAAACACCATATATTTT

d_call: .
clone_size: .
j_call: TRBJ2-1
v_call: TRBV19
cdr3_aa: CASSISSRGEQFF
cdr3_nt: TGTGCCAGTAGTATTAGTTCGCGAGGCGAGCAGTTCTTC

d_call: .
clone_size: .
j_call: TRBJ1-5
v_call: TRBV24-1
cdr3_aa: CATNLDGDSNQPQHF
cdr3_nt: TGTGCCACCAACCTTGACGGAGATAGCAATCAGCCCCAGCATTTT

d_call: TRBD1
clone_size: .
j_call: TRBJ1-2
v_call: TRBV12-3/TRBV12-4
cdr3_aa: CAIDRGGYGYTF
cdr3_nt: TGTGCCATCGACAGGGGAGGGTATGGCTACACCTTC

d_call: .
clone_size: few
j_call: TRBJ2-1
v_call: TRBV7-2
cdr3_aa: CASSLAPDNEQFF
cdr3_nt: TGTGCCAGCAGCTTGGCACCCGACAATGAGCAGTTCTTC

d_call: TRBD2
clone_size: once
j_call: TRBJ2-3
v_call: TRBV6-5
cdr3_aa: CASRTGGRTDTQYF
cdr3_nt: TGTGCCAGCCGCACGGGGGGGCGGACAGATACGCAGTATTTT

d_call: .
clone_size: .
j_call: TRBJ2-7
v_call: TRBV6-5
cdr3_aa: CASGRVPPYEQYF
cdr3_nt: TGTGCCAGCGGCAGGGTTCCTCCCTACGAGCAGTACTTC

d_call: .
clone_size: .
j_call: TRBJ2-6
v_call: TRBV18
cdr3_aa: CASSPPQGRSGANVLTF
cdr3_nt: TGTGCCAGCTCACCCCCGCAGGGGCGCTCTGGGGCCAACGTCCTGACTTTC

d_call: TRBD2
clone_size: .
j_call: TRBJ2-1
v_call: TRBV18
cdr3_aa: CASSLVSPGLAGLGEQFF
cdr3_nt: TGTGCCAGCTCACTAGTATCCCCGGGACTAGCGGGGCTAGGTGAGCAGTTCTTC

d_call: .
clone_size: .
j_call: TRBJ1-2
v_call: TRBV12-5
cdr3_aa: CASGPPLRASQTYTF
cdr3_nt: TGTGCTAGTGGTCCTCCGCTCAGGGCTTCCCAGACGTACACCTTC

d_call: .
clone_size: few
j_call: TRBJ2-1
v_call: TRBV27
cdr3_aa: CASSLRRGYNEQFF
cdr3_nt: TGTGCCAGCAGTTTGAGGCGGGGCTACAATGAGCAGTTCTTC

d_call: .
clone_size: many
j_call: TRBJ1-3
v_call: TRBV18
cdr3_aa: CASSPQDTGSGNTIYF
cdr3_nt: TGTGCCAGCTCACCCCAAGACACAGGCTCTGGAAACACCATATATTTT

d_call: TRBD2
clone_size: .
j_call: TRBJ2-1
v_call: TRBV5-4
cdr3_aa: CASSRPAGTFNEQFF
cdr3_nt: TGTGCCAGCAGCCGCCCAGCGGGAACTTTCAATGAGCAGTTCTTC

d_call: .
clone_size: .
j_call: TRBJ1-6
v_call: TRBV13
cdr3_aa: CASSYRTNSPLHF
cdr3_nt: TGTGCCAGCAGCTACCGGACAAATTCACCCCTCCACTTT

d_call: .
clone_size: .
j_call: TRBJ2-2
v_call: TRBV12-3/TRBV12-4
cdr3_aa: CASSRALGELFF
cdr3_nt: TGTGCCAGCAGTAGAGCCCTCGGGGAGCTGTTTTTT

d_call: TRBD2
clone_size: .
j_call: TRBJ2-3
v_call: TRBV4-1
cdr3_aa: CASSQVAGGPQSTDTQYF
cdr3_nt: TGCGCCAGCAGCCAAGTGGCGGGGGGGCCGCAATCCACAGATACGCAGTATTTT

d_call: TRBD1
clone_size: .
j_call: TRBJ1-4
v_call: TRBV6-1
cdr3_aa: CASSLDRRIEKLFF
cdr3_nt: TGTGCCAGCAGCCTGGACAGGCGGATTGAAAAACTGTTTTTT

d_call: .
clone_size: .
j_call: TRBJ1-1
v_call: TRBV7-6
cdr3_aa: CASSLEQGSSWGGTEAFF
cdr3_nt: TGTGCCAGCAGCTTAGAGCAGGGGTCCTCGTGGGGTGGAACTGAAGCTTTCTTT

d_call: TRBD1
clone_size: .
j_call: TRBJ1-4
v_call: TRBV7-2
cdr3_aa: CASSPRDSRNEKLFF
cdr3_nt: TGTGCCAGCAGCCCCCGGGACAGCCGAAATGAAAAACTGTTTTTT

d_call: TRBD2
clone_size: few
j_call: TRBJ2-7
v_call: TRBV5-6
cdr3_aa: CASSTAGTSYFYEQYF
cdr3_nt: TGTGCCAGCAGCACGGCCGGGACTAGCTATTTTTACGAGCAGTACTTC

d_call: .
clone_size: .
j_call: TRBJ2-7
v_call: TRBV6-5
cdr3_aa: CASSYVVGQTYEQYF
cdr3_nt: TGTGCCAGCAGTTACGTAGTGGGGCAGACCTACGAGCAGTACTTC

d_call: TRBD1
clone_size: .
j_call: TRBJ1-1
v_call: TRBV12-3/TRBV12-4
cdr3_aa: CASTPTGSTEAFF
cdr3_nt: TGTGCCAGCACTCCGACAGGGAGCACTGAAGCTTTCTTT

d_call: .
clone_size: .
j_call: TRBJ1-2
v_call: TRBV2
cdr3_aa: CASSEWTVSPLF
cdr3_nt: TGTGCCAGCAGTGAATGGACAGTAAGTCCACTCTTC

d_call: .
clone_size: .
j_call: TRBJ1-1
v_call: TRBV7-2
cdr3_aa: CASSLKREGTEAFF
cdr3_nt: TGTGCCAGCAGCTTAAAAAGGGAGGGTACTGAAGCTTTCTTT

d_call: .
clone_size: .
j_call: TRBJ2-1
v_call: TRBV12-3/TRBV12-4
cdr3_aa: CASSLELVRFF
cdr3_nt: TGTGCCAGCAGTTTAGAACTCGTTAGGTTCTTC

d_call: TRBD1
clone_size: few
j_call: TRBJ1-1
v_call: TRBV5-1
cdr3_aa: CASSLEDRESGTEAFF
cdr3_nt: TGCGCCAGCAGCTTGGAGGACAGGGAGTCCGGCACTGAAGCTTTCTTT

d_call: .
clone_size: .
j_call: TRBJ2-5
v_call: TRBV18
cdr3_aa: CASSPPSHRETQYF
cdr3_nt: TGTGCCAGCTCACCCCCGAGCCATCGAGAGACCCAGTACTTC

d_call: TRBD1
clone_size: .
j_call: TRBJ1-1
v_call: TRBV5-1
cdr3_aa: CASSWGTELNTEAFF
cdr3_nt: TGCGCCAGCAGCTGGGGGACAGAGCTGAACACTGAAGCTTTCTTT

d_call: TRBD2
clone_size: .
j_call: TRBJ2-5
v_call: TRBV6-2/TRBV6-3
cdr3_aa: CASSGLAGGAWETQYF
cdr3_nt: TGTGCCAGCAGCGGACTAGCGGGGGGGGCGTGGGAGACCCAGTACTTC

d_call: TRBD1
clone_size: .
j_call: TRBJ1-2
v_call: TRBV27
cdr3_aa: CASSLKGTASRSYTF
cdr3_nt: TGTGCCAGCAGTTTAAAGGGGACAGCCTCTCGGAGCTACACCTTC

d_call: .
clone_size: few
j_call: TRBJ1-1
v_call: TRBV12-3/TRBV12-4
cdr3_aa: CASSLRGQAEAFF
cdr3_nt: TGTGCCAGCAGTTTGCGGGGGCAGGCTGAAGCTTTCTTT

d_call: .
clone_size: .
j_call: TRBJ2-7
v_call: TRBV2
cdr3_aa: CASSVRIPGHEQYF
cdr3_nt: TGTGCCAGCAGTGTGCGGATCCCCGGCCACGAGCAGTACTTC

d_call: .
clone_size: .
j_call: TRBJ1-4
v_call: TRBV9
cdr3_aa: CASSVRGEDEKLFF
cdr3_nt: TGTGCCAGCAGCGTCCGGGGGGAGGATGAAAAACTGTTTTTT

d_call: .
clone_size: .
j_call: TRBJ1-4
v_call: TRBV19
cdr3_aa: CASSGGDANEKLFF
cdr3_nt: TGTGCCAGTTCTGGAGGCGATGCTAATGAAAAACTGTTTTTT

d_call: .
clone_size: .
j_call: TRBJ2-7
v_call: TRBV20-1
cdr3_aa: CSASSGGVNEQYF
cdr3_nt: TGCAGTGCTAGTAGCGGCGGTGTAAACGAGCAGTACTTC

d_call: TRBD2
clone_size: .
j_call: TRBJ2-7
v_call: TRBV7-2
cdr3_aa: CASSREASGGITRPYEQYF
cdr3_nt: TGTGCCAGCAGTCGAGAGGCTAGCGGGGGGATCACCAGACCGTACGAGCAGTACTTC

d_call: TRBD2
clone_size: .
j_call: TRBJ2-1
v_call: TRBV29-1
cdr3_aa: CSVVGLLAGGLGNEQFF
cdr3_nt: TGCAGCGTTGTCGGTTTACTAGCGGGGGGCCTGGGGAATGAGCAGTTCTTC

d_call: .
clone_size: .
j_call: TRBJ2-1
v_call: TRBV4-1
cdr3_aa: CASSSPGGPDLHNEQFF
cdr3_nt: TGCGCCAGCAGCTCCCCCGGGGGGCCCGATTTACACAATGAGCAGTTCTTC

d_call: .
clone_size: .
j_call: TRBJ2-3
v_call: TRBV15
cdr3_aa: CATSRDRVYGQYF
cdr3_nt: TGTGCCACCAGCAGAGATCGAGTTTATGGGCAGTATTTT

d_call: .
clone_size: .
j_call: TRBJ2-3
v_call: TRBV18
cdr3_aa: CASSSRGATDTQYF
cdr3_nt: TGTGCCAGCTCTTCCCGGGGGGCCACAGATACGCAGTATTTT

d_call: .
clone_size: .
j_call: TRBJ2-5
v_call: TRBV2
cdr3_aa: CASSETGIRQETQYF
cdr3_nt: TGTGCCAGCAGTGAAACGGGGATACGCCAAGAGACCCAGTACTTC

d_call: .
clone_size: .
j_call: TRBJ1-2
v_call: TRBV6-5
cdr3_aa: CASRRDTRYGYTF
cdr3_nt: TGTGCCAGCAGACGAGACACCCGCTATGGCTACACCTTC

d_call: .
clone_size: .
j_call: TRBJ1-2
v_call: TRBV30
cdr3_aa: CAFQDTLGYTF
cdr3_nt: TGTGCCTTCCAGGACACGTTAGGCTACACCTTC

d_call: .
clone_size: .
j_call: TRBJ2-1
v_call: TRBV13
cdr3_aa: CASSLSQGAGNEQFF
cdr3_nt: TGTGCCAGCAGCCTAAGCCAAGGGGCAGGAAATGAGCAGTTCTTC

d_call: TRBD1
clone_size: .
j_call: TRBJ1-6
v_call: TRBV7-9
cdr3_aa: CASSSSGQLNSPLHF
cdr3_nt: TGTGCCAGCAGCTCTTCGGGACAGCTCAATTCACCCCTCCACTTT

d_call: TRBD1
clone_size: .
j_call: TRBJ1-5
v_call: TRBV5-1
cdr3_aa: CASSLETGACQPQHF
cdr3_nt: TGCGCCAGCAGCTTGGAAACAGGGGCTTGTCAGCCCCAGCATTTT